Listed here are 26 T cell receptor beta chains from one sample, sequenced in a study of blood T cells in healthy people across ages. Alongside a J-beta primer mix, a sample-barcoded 5' primer served in a second PCR lasting about 7 to 12 cycles. MiXCR was run by TCRdb on the 5' RACE reads, yielding one entry per CDR3 protein. Altogether over 550,000 distinct CDR3 sequences are present, about 30% being singletons, with the ten largest covering approximately 14%. The sample comprised blood. The receptors were gathered from a woman aged 80 or over in good health.

The sample holds many counts of this clonotype. The chain couples TRBV6-5 to TRBJ2-3; 11 nucleotides match TRBD2. Trimming cost V 6 bases and J 4 bases; bases outside gene matches: 6. Germline CDR1 and CDR2: MNHEY and SVGAGI. CDR3 length equals 15 residues. This chain's CDR3 is CASSETSGGSDTQYF. The DNA for the CDR3 is TGTGCCAGCAGCGAAACTAGCGGGGGTTCAGATACGCAGTATTTT.

This clonotype was counted a few times. The rearrangement joins TRBV7-2 to TRBJ1-1, with 8 bases identical to TRBD1. V trimming: 5 bases; J trimming: 1 base; junction bases outside the gene matches: 21. The CDR3 covers 20 residues. The germline gives CDR1 SGHTA, CDR2 FQGNSA. The CDR3 spells CASSRIKTGTGESRNTEAFF. CDR3 DNA sequence: TGTGCCAGCAGCCGAATTAAAACCGGGACAGGAGAGAGTAGGAACACTGAAGCTTTCTTT.

This clonotype was observed many times. The V call is TRBV7-8, the J call TRBJ2-6; TRBD2 might be the D (5 bases). CDR3 size: 12 residues. The V end was cut by 4 bases, the J end by 8 bases, with 6 bases between. The V gene's germline CDR1 is SGHVS and CDR2 FQNEAQ. The CDR3 sequence: CASSSGTNVLTF. CDR3 coding DNA: TGTGCCAGCAGCTCCGGGACCAACGTCCTGACTTTC. Full variable domain (missing parts from reference TRBV7-8 and TRBJ2-6): GAGVSQSPRYKVAKRGQDVALRCDPISGHVSLFWYQQALGQGPEFLTYFQNEAQLDKSGLPSDRFFAERPEGSVSTLKIQRTQQEDSAVYLCASSSGTNVLTFGAGSRLTVL.

This clonotype has at least ten counts. This chain connects TRBV5-1 to TRBJ2-3; TRBD2 matches at 8 bases. CDR3 length: 17 residues. V shed 3 bases and J 1 base; nucleotides not matched to a gene: 10. CDR1 and CDR2 (germline): SGHRS, YFSETQ. Written as DNA, the CDR3 is TGCGCCAGCAGCTCCTCTCGGGGAGCGGGGGGCACAGATACGCAGTATTTT. This translates into CASSSSRGAGGTDTQYF.

The chain uses TRBV20-1 and TRBJ2-5; possibly TRBD1 for D (5 bases). The CDR3 loop spans 13 amino acids. From germline, CDR1 is DFQATT and CDR2 SNEGSKA (reference sequence). CDR3 in amino acids: CSPKVGRVETQYF. In DNA, the CDR3 is TGCAGCCCAAAGGTCGGCAGGGTAGAGACCCAGTACTTC.

This clonotype showed up many times. The chain couples TRBV18 to TRBJ2-3, with D tentatively TRBD1 or TRBD2 (6 bases each). The CDR3 consists of 16 residues. Per germline, CDR1 KGHSH and CDR2 LQKENI. Trimming took 0 bases from V and 9 from J, leaving 19 bases between them. CDR3 loop: CASSPPNSGAGDTQYF. The CDR3, as DNA: TGTGCCAGCTCACCACCCAACTCGGGGGCAGGTGACACGCAGTATTTT.

This clonotype showed up many times. The chain links TRBV14 to TRBJ2-7, with D maybe TRBD1 (5 bases). Germline-derived CDR1 and CDR2 are SGHDN and FVKESK. V was trimmed by 4 bases and J by 0 bases, leaving 10 bases between them. The CDR3 totals 14 residues. The DNA of the CDR3 is TGTGCCAGCAGCCGAAGGGGTTTCTCCTACGAGCAGTACTTC. Translated: CASSRRGFSYEQYF.

V usage is TRBV6-5 and J usage is TRBJ2-2; a weak D match, TRBD1 (5 bases). CDR1 MNHEY and CDR2 SVGAGI come from the germline V gene. V lost 5 bases and J lost 3, with 10 bases in between. CDR3 size: 14 residues. The CDR3 loop reads CASSAMGHTGELFF. The CDR3 DNA reads as TGTGCCAGCAGTGCCATGGGGCACACCGGGGAGCTGTTTTTT.

The chain uses TRBV12-3 or TRBV12-4 and TRBJ1-5; D is unclear. The CDR3 is 13 residues long. Trimming took off 4 bases at V and 6 bases at J, with 10 bases between the two ends. CDR3 loop: CASSSSLRQPQHF. DNA of the CDR3: TGTGCCAGCAGTTCTTCTCTTCGTCAGCCCCAGCATTTT.

This clonotype was seen at least ten times. Here the CDR3 reads CSASDRGHDYGYTF. In nucleotides, the CDR3 is TGCAGTGCTAGCGACAGGGGGCACGACTATGGCTACACCTTC. The V and J genes are TRBV20-1 and TRBJ1-2, with 10 bases that match TRBD1. V trimming: 3 bases; J trimming: 3 bases; junction bases outside the gene matches: 4. The CDR3 runs 14 residues. In germline, CDR1 is DFQATT, CDR2 SNEGSKA (reference sequence).

This clonotype has a count of ten or more. The rearrangement joins TRBV7-2 to TRBJ2-5; 11 bases map to TRBD2. Trimming removed 3 bases from V and 4 bases from J; junction bases left unmatched: 10. CDR3 length: 17 amino acids. Looked up from germline, CDR1 is SGHTA and CDR2 is FQGNSA. DNA for the CDR3: TGTGCCAGCAGCTTTAGCGGGGGGGCCGGATCAATAGAGACCCAGTACTTC. It translates to CASSFSGGAGSIETQYF.

The sample holds a few counts of this clonotype. This sequence joins TRBV12-3 or TRBV12-4 and TRBJ1-5; weak D call: TRBD1 (5 bases). This CDR3 spans 13 amino acids. Deletions cut 5 bases from V and 4 bases from J, with 9 bases between. The CDR3 coding sequence is TGTGCCAGCAGTCGAAACAGGAATCAGCCCCAGCATTTT. It specifies CASSRNRNQPQHF.

Regarding this clonotype: A much larger clone sits a single nucleotide away, making a read error possible. The chain is built from TRBV7-8 and TRBJ2-4, with D unresolved. The V end lost 3 bases, the J end lost 8 bases, and 5 bases lay between the germline ends. The CDR3 length is 11 residues. In germline, CDR1 is SGHVS, CDR2 FQNEAQ. DNA for the CDR3: TGTGCCAGCAGCTTTGGGGACATTCAGTACTTC. It specifies CASSFGDIQYF.

This clonotype was detected many times. V and J are TRBV7-9 and TRBJ2-6; TRBD2 might be the D (6 bases). Germline-derived CDR1 and CDR2 are SEHNR and FQNEAQ (reference sequence). The V and J ends lost 2 bases and 1 base respectively, with 15 bases between them. CDR3 size: 18 residues. CDR3 in amino acids: CASSLLAGLASGANVLTF. The CDR3 bases are TGTGCCAGCAGCTTATTAGCCGGTCTAGCGTCTGGGGCCAACGTCCTGACTTTC.

This clonotype was detected many times. The chain joins TRBV12-3 or TRBV12-4 to TRBJ2-3; D perhaps matches TRBD2 (5 bases). The CDR3 contains 12 residues. V was cut by 5 bases and J by 13 bases, with 16 bases left in between. The CDR3 here is CASSTDSPREYF. The CDR3 DNA reads TGTGCCAGCAGTACGGACTCACCGAGGGAGTATTTT.

This clonotype was counted between two and nine times. The rearrangement joins TRBV18 to TRBJ2-7; 8 nucleotides match TRBD1. Germline V gene data show CDR1 as KGHSH and CDR2 as LQKENI. The CDR3 spans 15 residues. Unmatched junction bases numbered 6, after V lost 0 bases and J lost 5 bases. The CDR3 loop reads CASSPPYRGADEQYF. CDR3 DNA sequence: TGTGCCAGCTCACCACCGTACAGGGGGGCTGACGAGCAGTACTTC.

This clonotype has a handful of counts. V usage is TRBV6-6 and J usage is TRBJ1-5; D might be TRBD1 (5 bases). The CDR3 consists of 15 residues. V lost 2 bases, J lost 0 bases, and 8 bases lay in between. Germline V lookup: CDR1 MNHNY, CDR2 SVGAGI (reference sequence). The CDR3 is CASSYGGYSNQPQHF. CDR3 coding DNA: TGTGCCAGCAGTTACGGGGGGTATAGCAATCAGCCCCAGCATTTT.

This clonotype was seen a handful of times. J is TRBJ1-6 and V is TRBV12-3 or TRBV12-4; 8 positions match TRBD1. V dropped 4 bases and J dropped 7; count of bases not matched to a gene: 3. This CDR3 is 14 amino acids long. In DNA form, the CDR3 reads TGTGCCAGCAGTTCACAGGGGGGGAATTCACCCCTCCACTTT. This sequence encodes CASSSQGGNSPLHF.

J is TRBJ1-6 and V is TRBV5-4, with D possibly matching TRBD1 (6 bases). Trimming stripped 0 bases from V and 7 bases from J, with 11 bases between. The length of the CDR3 is 15 residues. Germline V gene lookup returns CDR1 SGHNT and CDR2 YYREEE (reference sequence). CDR3 sequence: CASSLAGVENSPLHF. CDR3 nucleotide sequence: TGTGCCAGCAGCTTGGCAGGGGTGGAGAATTCACCCCTCCACTTT. The entire variable domain, with the rest obtained from reference TRBV5-4 and TRBJ1-6, is as follows: ETGVTQSPTHLIKTRGQQVTLRCSSQSGHNTVSWYQQALGQGPQFIFQYYREEENGRGNFPPRFSGLQFPNYSSELNVNALELDDSALYLCASSLAGVENSPLHFGNGTRLTVT.

A note on this clonotype: Because the CDR3 is missing its conserved closing phenylalanine or tryptophan, this is likely a read error. The chain uses TRBV14 and TRBJ1-2; 8 bases are a match to TRBD1. Trimming took 5 bases from V and 6 from J; bases not matched to a gene: 5. Germline assignment: CDR1 SGHDN and CDR2 FVKESK. The CDR3 is made up of 13 amino acids. The CDR3 DNA is TGTGCCAGCAGCTCTGACAGGGGCCATGGCTACACCTGC. Its translation is CASSSDRGHGYTC.

This clonotype was seen a few times. Since a much larger clone is just one base distant, this may be a read error. Written as DNA, the CDR3 is TGTACCAGCAGCCCGCGAATCGAAGTCTACAATGAGCAGTTCTTC. Encoded protein: CTSSPRIEVYNEQFF. This chain connects TRBV7-9 to TRBJ2-1, with D unclear. Germline V gives CDR1 SEHNR, CDR2 FQNEAQ (reference sequence). This CDR3 comprises 15 residues. The full variable domain, its missing parts supplied by reference TRBV7-9 and TRBJ2-1, is DTGVSQNPRHKITKRGQNVTFRCDPISEHNRLYWYRQTLGQGPEFLTYFQNEAQLEKSRLLSDRFSAERPKGSFSTLEIQRTEQGDSAMYLCTSSPRIEVYNEQFFGPGTRLTVL.

This clonotype was observed a single time. The chain uses TRBV20-1 and TRBJ1-2, with D perhaps matching TRBD1 (6 bases). V was shortened by 5 bases and J by 3 bases, with 16 bases between the two germline ends. This CDR3 is 14 amino acids long. Per the germline V gene, CDR1 is DFQATT and CDR2 is SNEGSKA (reference sequence). The CDR3 DNA reads TGCAGTGCTCGGATCTCGAAGGGGGACTATGGCTACACCTTC. This gives the protein CSARISKGDYGYTF.

The gene calls are TRBV10-3 and TRBJ1-6, with 8 positions matching TRBD1. Looked up from germline, CDR1 is ENHRY and CDR2 is SYGVKD. V lost 2 bases and J lost 7; bases outside the gene matches: 4. CDR3 length: 15 amino acids. DNA for the CDR3: TGTGCCATCAGTGAGCGTCAGGGGGCGAATTCACCCCTCCACTTT. This codes for CAISERQGANSPLHF.

On this clonotype itself: Germline is not matched at one junction end, which may reflect a read error. The chain carries TRBV6-5 and TRBJ2-1; TRBD2 might be the D (6 bases). Germline V CDR1 and CDR2: MNHEY, SVGAGI. The CDR3 consists of 13 residues. The CDR3 loop reads CAGSDGLLGEQFF. CDR3 bases: TGTGCCGGCAGTGACGGACTACTCGGTGAGCAGTTCTTC.

This chain connects TRBV12-3 or TRBV12-4 to TRBJ2-3; maybe TRBD2 (5 bases). This CDR3 spans 15 amino acids. V gave up 6 bases and J gave up 15 bases, with 28 bases separating them. The CDR3 DNA reads as TGTGCCAGCAGAGGCCTCGGGGTTAGCACAGATGTGCAATATTTT. Amino acid sequence: CASRGLGVSTDVQYF.

This clonotype has a handful of counts. CDR3 DNA: TGTGCCAGCAGCCCGGACAGGGGGCTAGGTTCACCCCTCCACTTT. Protein product: CASSPDRGLGSPLHF. V gene TRBV5-6 combines with J gene TRBJ1-6; 11 bases fit TRBD1. Germline V gene lookup returns CDR1 SGHDT and CDR2 YYEEEE. The CDR3 length is 15 residues. Unmatched junction bases numbered 6, after V lost 4 bases and J lost 9 bases.